The present T cell receptor (beta chain) was sequenced within a study of cytomegalovirus exposure and HLA in healthy donors. Germline lookup yields CDR1 SGHRS and CDR2 YFSETQ. V shed 0 bases, J shed 2 bases, and the junction held 4 bases outside the gene matches. The CDR3 is 16 residues long. TCRdb's copy holds only in-frame clones and misses some; the assay was immunoSEQ multiplex PCR. The sample lists 140,000 to 150,000 clones; approximately 94% were seen once. Sequencing was done on a sample of PBMCs. The chain combines TRBV5-1 with TRBJ2-3; TRBD1 matches 9 bases. The receptor was derived from a man aged 18 to 30 in good health and CMV-seropositive. The DNA for the CDR3 is TGCGCCAGCAGCTTGGGACAGGGGGGAAACACAGATACGCAGTATTTT. Translation: CASSLGQGGNTDTQYF.